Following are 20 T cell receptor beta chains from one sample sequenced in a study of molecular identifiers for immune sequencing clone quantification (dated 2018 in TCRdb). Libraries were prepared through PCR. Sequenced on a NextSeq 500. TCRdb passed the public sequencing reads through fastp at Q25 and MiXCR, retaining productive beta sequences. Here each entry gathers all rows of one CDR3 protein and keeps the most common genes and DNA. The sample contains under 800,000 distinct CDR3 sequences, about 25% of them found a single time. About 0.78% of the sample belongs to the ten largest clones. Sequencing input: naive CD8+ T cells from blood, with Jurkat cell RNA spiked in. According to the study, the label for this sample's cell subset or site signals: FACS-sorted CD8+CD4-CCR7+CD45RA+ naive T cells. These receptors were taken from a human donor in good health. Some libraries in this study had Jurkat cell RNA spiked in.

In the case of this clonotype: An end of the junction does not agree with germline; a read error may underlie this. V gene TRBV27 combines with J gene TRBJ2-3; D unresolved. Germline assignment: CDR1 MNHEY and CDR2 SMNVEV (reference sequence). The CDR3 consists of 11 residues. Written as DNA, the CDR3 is TGTGCCAGCAGTTGGGGTGGTACGCAGTGTTTT. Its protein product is CASSWGGTQCF.

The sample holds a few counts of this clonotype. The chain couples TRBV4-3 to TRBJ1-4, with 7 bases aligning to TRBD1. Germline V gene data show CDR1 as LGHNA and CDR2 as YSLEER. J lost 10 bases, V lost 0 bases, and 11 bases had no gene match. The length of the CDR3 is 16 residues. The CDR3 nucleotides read TGCGCCAGCAGCCAAGATCTTGTACAGGGGATCCGAAAACTGTTTTTT. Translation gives CASSQDLVQGIRKLFF.

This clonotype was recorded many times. This chain's CDR3 is CASRGTSGGEPNTGELFF. The CDR3, as DNA: TGTGCCAGCAGAGGTACTAGCGGGGGAGAACCGAACACCGGGGAGCTGTTTTTT. The rearrangement links TRBV12-3 or TRBV12-4 to TRBJ2-2; 11 bases align to TRBD2. The CDR3 loop spans 18 amino acids. V lost 6 bases and J lost 0; bases outside the gene matches: 9.

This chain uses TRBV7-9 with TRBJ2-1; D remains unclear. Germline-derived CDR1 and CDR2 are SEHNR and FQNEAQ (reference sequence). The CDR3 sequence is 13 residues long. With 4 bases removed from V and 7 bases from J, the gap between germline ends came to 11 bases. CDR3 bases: TGTGCCAGCAGCTCTTCCATGGAAAATGAGCAGTTCTTC. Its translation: CASSSSMENEQFF.

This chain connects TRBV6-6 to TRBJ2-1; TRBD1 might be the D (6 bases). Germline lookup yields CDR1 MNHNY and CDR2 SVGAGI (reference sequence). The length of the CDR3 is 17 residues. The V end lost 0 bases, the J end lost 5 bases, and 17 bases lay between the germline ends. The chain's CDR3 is CASSYSTSLRTDNEQFF. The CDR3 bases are TGTGCCAGCAGTTACTCGACATCTCTCCGGACAGACAATGAGCAGTTCTTC.

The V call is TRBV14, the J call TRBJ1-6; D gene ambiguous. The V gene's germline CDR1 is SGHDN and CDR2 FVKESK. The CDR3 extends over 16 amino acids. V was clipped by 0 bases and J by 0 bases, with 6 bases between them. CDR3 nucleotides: TGTGCCAGCAGCCAAGATTTGAACTCCTATAATTCACCCCTCCACTTT. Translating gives CASSQDLNSYNSPLHF.

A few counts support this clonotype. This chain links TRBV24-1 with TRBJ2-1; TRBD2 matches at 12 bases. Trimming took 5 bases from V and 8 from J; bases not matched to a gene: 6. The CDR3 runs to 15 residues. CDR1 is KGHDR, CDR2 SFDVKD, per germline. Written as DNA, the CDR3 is TGTGCCACCAGTGCGCTAGCGGGAGGGCCGGATGAGCAGTTCTTC. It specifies CATSALAGGPDEQFF.

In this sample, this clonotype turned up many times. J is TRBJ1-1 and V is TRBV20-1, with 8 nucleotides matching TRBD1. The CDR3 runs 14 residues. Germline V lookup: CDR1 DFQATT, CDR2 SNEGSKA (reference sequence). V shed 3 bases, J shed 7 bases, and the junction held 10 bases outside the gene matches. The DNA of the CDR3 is TGCAGTGCTAGGGACAGGGAAGTTGAGATTGAAGCTTTCTTT. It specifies CSARDREVEIEAFF.

CDR3 nucleotide sequence: TGTGCCAGCAGCCGACTCCTCTCAGATACGCAGTATTTT. Protein product: CASSRLLSDTQYF. The rearrangement links TRBV11-3 to TRBJ2-3; D gene unclear. The ends were cut back, 5 bases at V and 4 bases at J, with 10 bases in the middle. The CDR3 length is 13 residues. Germline CDR1 SGHNT, CDR2 YENEEA.

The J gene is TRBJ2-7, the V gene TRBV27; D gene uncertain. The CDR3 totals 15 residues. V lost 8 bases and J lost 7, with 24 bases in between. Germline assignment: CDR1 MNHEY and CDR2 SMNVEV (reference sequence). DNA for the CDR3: TGTGCCAGCTCCGCAGTTGCTTTGGGATTAGGAGAGCAGTACTTC. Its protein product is CASSAVALGLGEQYF.

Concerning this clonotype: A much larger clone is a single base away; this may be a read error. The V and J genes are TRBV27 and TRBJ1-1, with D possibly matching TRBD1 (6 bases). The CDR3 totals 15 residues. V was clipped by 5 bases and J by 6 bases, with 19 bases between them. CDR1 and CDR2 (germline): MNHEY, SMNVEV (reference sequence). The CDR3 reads CASSAHRVGLPEAFF. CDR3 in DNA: TGTGCCAGCAGTGCCCACAGGGTAGGGCTGCCTGAAGCTTTCTTT.

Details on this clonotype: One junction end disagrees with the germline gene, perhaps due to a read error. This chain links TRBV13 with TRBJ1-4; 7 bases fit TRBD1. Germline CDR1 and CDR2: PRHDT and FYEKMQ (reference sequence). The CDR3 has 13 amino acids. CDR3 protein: CASSSGGSEKLLF. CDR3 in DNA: TGTGCCAGCAGCTCAGGGGGGTCTGAAAAACTGCTTTTT. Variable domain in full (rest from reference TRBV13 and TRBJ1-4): AAGVIQSPRHLIKEKRETATLKCYPIPRHDTVYWYQQGPGQDPQFLISFYEKMQSDKGSIPDRFSAQQFSDYHSELNMSSLELGDSALYFCASSSGGSEKLLFGSGTQLSVL.

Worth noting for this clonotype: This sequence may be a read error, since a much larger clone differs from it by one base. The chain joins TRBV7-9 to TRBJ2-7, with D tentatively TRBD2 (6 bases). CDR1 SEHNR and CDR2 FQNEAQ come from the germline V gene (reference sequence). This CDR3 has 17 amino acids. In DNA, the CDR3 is TGTGCCAGCAGCTTAGATCCGACCGGGACTGGAACCTACGAGCGGTACTTC. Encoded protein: CASSLDPTGTGTYERYF.

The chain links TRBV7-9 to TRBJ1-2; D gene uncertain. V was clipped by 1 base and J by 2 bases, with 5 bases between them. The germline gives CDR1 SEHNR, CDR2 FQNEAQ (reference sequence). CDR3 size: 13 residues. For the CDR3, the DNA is TGTGCCAGCAGCTTAGAACGGAACTATGGCTACACCTTC. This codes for CASSLERNYGYTF.

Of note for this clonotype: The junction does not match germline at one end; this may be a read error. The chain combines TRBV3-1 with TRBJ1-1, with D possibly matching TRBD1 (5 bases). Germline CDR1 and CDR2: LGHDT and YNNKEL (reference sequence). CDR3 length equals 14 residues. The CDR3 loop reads CASSQGGPFDEALF. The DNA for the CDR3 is TGTGCCAGCAGCCAAGGGGGCCCTTTTGATGAAGCTCTCTTT.

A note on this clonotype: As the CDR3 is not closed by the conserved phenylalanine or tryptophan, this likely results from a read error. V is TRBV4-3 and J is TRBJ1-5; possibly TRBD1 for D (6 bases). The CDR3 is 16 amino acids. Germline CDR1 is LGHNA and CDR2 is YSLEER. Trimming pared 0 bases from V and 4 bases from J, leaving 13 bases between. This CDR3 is CASSQDPAGTNQPQHL. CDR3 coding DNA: TGCGCCAGCAGCCAAGATCCGGCAGGGACAAATCAGCCCCAGCATCTT.

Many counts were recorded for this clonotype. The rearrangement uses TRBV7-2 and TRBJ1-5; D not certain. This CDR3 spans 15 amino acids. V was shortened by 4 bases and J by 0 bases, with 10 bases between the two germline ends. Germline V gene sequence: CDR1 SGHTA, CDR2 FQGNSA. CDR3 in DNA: TGTGCCAGCAGCTCCGCGGTAAATAGCAATCAGCCCCAGCATTTT. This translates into CASSSAVNSNQPQHF.

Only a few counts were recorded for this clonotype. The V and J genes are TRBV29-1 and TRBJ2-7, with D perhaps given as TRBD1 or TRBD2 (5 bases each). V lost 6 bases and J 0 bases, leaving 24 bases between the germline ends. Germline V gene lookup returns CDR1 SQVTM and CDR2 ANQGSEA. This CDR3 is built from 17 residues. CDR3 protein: CSVAGTATDLISYEQYF. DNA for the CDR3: TGCAGCGTGGCCGGGACGGCGACAGACCTTATCTCCTACGAGCAGTACTTC.

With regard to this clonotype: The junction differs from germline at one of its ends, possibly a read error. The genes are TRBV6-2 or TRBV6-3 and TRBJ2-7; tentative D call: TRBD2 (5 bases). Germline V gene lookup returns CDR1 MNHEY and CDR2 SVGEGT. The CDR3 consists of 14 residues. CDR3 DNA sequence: TGTGCCAGCAGTCCAAGAGGGCTCTCCTACGCGCAGTACTTC. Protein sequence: CASSPRGLSYAQYF.

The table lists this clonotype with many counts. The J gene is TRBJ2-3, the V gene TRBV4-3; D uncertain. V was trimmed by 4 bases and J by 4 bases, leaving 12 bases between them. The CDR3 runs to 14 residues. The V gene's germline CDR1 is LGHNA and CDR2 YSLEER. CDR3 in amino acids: CASSPEALADTQYF. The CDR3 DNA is TGCGCCAGCAGCCCAGAAGCTTTGGCAGATACGCAGTATTTT.